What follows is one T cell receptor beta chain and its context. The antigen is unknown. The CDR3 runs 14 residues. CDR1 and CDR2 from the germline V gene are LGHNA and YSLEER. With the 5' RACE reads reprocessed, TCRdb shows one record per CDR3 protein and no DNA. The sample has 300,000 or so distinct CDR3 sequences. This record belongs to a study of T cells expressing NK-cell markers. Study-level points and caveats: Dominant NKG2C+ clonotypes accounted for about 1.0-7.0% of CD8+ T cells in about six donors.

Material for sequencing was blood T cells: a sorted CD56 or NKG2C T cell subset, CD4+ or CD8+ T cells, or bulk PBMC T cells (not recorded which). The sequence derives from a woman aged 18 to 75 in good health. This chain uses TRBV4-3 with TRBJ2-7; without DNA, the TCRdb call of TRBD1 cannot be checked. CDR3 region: CASSQDLQGYEQYF.